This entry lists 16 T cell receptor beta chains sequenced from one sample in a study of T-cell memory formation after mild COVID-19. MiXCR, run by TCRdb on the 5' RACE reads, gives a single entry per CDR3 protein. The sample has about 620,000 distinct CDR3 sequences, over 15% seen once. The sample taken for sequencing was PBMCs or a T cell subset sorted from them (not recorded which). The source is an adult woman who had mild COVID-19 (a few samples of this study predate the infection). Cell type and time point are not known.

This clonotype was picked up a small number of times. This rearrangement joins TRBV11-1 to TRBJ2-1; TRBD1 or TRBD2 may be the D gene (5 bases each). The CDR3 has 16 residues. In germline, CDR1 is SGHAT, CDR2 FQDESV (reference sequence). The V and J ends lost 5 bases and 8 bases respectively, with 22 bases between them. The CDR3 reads CASSPLGRLGTDEQFF. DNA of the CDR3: TGTGCCAGCAGCCCACTGGGACGGTTAGGGACGGATGAGCAGTTCTTC.

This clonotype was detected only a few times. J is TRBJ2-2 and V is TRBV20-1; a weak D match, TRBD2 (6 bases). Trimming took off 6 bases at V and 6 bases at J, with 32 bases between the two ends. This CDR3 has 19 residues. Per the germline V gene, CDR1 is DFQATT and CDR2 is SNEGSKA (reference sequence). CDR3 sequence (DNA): TGCAGTGCAAAGGGCCCGGACATCCTTGTTGACGGGGAGGCCGGGGAGCTGTTTTTT. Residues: CSAKGPDILVDGEAGELFF.

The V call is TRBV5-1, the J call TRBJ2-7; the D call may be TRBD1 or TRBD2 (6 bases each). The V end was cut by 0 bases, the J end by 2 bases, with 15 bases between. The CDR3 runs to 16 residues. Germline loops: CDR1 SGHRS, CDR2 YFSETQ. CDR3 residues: CASSLGWGAPAYEQYF. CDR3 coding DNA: TGCGCCAGCAGCTTGGGTTGGGGGGCCCCCGCCTACGAGCAGTACTTC.

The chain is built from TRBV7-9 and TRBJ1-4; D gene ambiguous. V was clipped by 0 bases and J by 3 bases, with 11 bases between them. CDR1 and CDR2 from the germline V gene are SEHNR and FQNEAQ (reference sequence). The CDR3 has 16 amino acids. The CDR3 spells CASSLAMRGSNEKLFF. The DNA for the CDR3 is TGTGCCAGCAGCTTAGCGATGAGAGGGTCTAATGAAAAACTGTTTTTT.

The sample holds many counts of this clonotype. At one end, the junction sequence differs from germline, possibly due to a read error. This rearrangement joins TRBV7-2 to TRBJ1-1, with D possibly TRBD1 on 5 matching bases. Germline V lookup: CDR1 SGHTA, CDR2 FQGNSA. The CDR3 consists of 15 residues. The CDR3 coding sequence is TGCGCCAGCAGCTCGACCGGGACGGTGAACACTGAAGCTTTCTTT. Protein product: CASSSTGTVNTEAFF.

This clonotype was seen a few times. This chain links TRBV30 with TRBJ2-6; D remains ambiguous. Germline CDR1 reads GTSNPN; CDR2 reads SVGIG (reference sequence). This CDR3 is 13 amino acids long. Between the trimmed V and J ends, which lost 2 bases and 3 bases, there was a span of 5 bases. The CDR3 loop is CAWSHSGANVLTF. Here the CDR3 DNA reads TGTGCCTGGAGTCATAGTGGGGCCAACGTCCTGACTTTC.

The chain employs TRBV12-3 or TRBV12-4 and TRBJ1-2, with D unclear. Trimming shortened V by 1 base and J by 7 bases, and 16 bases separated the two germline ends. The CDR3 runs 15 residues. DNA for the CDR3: TGTGCCAGCAGTTTAGTGGCCAGCACCTATGGTGGCTACACCTTC. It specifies CASSLVASTYGGYTF.

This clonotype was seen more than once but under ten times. CDR3 sequence reads: CASSIDRATGELFF. The CDR3 region has the DNA TGTGCCAGCAGCATCGACAGGGCCACCGGGGAGCTGTTTTTT. The V and J genes are TRBV7-2 and TRBJ2-2, with 7 bases identical to TRBD1. Germline V gene sequence: CDR1 SGHTA, CDR2 FQGNSA. This CDR3 is 14 amino acids long. With V trimmed by 5 bases and J by 4 bases, 4 bases remained unmatched.

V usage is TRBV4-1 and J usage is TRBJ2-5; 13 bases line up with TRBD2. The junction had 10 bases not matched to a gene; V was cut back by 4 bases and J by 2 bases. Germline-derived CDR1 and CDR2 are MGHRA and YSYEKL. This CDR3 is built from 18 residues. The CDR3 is CASSRTLTSGGPQETQYF. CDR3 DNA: TGCGCCAGCAGCCGCACCCTGACTAGCGGGGGGCCTCAAGAGACCCAGTACTTC.

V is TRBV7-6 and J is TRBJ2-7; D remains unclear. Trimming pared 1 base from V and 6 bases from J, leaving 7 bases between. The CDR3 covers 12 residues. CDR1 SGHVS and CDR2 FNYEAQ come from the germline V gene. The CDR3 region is CASSLGDGEQYF. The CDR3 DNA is TGTGCCAGCAGCTTAGGAGACGGCGAGCAGTACTTC.

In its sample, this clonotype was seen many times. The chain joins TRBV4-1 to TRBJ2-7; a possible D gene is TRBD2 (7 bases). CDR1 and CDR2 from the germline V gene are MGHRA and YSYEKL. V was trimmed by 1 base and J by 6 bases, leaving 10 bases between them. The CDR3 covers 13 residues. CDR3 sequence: CASSQGGGREQYF. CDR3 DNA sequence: TGCGCCAGCAGCCAAGGCGGGGGCCGCGAGCAGTACTTC.

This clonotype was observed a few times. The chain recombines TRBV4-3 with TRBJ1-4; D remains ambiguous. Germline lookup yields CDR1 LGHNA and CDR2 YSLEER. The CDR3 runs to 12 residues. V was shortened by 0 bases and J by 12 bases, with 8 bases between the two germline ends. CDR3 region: CASSQDEKELFF. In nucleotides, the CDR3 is TGCGCCAGCAGCCAAGATGAGAAGGAACTGTTTTTT.

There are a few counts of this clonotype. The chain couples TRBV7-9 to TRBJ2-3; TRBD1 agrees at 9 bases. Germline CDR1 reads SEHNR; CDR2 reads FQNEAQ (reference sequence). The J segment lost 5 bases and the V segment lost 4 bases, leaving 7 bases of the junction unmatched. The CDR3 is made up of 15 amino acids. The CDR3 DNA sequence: TGTGCCAGCAGCTCCAGGGACAGGGAAGTAGATACGCAGTATTTT. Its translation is CASSSRDREVDTQYF.

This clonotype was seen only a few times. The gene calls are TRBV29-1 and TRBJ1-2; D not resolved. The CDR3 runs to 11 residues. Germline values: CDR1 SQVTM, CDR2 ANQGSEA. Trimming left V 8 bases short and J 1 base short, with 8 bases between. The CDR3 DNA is TGCAGCTTCGCGAGTAACTATGGCTACACCTTC. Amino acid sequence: CSFASNYGYTF. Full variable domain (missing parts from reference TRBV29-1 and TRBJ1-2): SAVISQKPSRDICQRGTSLTIQCQVDSQVTMMFWYRQQPGQSLTLIATANQGSEATYESGFVIDKFPISRPNLTFSTLTVSNMSPEDSSIYLCSFASNYGYTFGSGTRLTVV.

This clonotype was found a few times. The CDR3 DNA sequence: TGTGCCTGGAGCAGGAACAATGAGCAGTTCTTC. It yields the protein CAWSRNNEQFF. The chain uses TRBV30 and TRBJ2-1; D unresolved. CDR3 length equals 11 residues. V shed 3 bases and J shed 5 bases, with 5 bases lying between them. Germline lookup yields CDR1 GTSNPN and CDR2 SVGIG (reference sequence).

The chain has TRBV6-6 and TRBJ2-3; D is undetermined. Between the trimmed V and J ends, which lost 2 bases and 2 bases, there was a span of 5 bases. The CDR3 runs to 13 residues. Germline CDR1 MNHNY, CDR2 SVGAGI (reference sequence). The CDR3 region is CASSYAFTDTQYF. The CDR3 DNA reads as TGTGCCAGCAGTTACGCGTTCACAGATACGCAGTATTTT.